Following are 30 T cell receptor beta chains from one sample sequenced in a study of blood T cell repertoires in COVID-19 (dated by TCRdb to the early 2020s). Preparation of the library involved the immunoSEQ multiplex PCR assay. TCRdb re-hosts the immuneACCESS table, in-frame sequences only. Its copies lack some clones; in the studies checked, an unresolved V gene accounts for under half of them, and the cause for the rest is not known. A total of tens of thousands of clones appear in this sample, roughly 90% of them only once. The ten largest clones add up to 5% to 8% of the sample. Sequences were obtained from peripheral blood. The receptors were sampled from a woman in her 50s with acute or convalescent COVID-19.

This rearrangement joins TRBV27 to TRBJ1-2, with a possible D match to TRBD1 (6 bases). From germline, CDR1 is MNHEY and CDR2 SMNVEV (reference sequence). Trimming cost V 4 bases and J 5 bases, with 14 bases left between them. There are 14 residues in the CDR3. DNA of the CDR3: TGTGCCAGCAGTTCCTCGGGGGGCGGTTATGGCTACACCTTC. It translates to CASSSSGGGYGYTF.

This chain connects TRBV12-3 or TRBV12-4 to TRBJ2-7, with D possibly being TRBD2 (6 bases). V was pared by 5 bases and J by 4 bases, with 9 bases between. The length of the CDR3 is 12 residues. This CDR3 reads CASSPGGYEQYF. In DNA form, the CDR3 reads TGTGCCAGCAGTCCCGGGGGATACGAGCAGTACTTC.

The chain joins TRBV2 to TRBJ2-7; TRBD1 matches 7 bases. Germline V gene data show CDR1 as SNHLY and CDR2 as FYNNEI. The CDR3 has 14 residues. V shed 4 bases and J 1 base; nucleotides not matched to a gene: 4. This chain's CDR3 is CASSGQGPSYEQYF. In DNA form, the CDR3 reads TGTGCCAGCAGTGGACAGGGCCCATCCTACGAGCAGTACTTC.

The chain is built from TRBV11-2 and TRBJ1-1; no reliable D call. CDR1 SGHAT and CDR2 FQNNGV come from the germline V gene. Trimming removed 5 bases at V and 9 bases at J, with 16 bases between. The CDR3 runs to 13 residues. The CDR3: CASSPTLSVKAFF. In nucleotides, the CDR3 is TGTGCCAGCAGCCCGACTTTATCGGTAAAAGCTTTCTTT.

This chain joins TRBV15 and TRBJ1-1, with a possible D match to TRBD1 (5 bases). The CDR3 sequence is 13 residues long. Trimming took 5 bases from V and 2 from J, leaving 9 bases between them. From germline, CDR1 is LNHNV and CDR2 YYDKDF (reference sequence). CDR3 amino acids: CATSSQGNTEAFF. CDR3 sequence (DNA): TGTGCCACCAGCTCTCAGGGAAACACTGAAGCTTTCTTT.

This rearrangement joins TRBV6-5 to TRBJ1-2; 11 bases match TRBD1. Germline V gene data show CDR1 as MNHEY and CDR2 as SVGAGI. Losses at the gene ends were 6 bases for V and 7 bases for J; bases not matched to a gene: 10. There are 15 residues in the CDR3. In nucleotides, the CDR3 is TGTGCCAGCAGGGACCGGGACAGGGGGAACGGTGGCTACACCTTC. The encoded protein is CASRDRDRGNGGYTF.

The genes are TRBV9 and TRBJ2-2, with TRBD2 matching over 8 bases. The CDR3 runs 15 residues. The ends lost 7 bases at V and 5 bases at J; junction bases unmatched: 10. Germline CDR1 is SGDLS and CDR2 is YYNGEE. CDR3: CASVPGLGWTGELFF. The CDR3 bases are TGTGCCAGCGTGCCGGGACTAGGGTGGACCGGGGAGCTGTTTTTT.

V is TRBV7-9 and J is TRBJ1-3; possible D gene TRBD1, 5 bases. The germline V gene has CDR1 SEHNR and CDR2 FQNEAQ (reference sequence). V was pared by 1 base and J by 8 bases, with 12 bases between. The CDR3 runs to 14 residues. The CDR3 spells CASSLGDSVDTIYF. Here the CDR3 DNA reads TGTGCCAGCAGCTTAGGGGACTCGGTGGACACCATATATTTT.

The CDR3 is CASSREGQNTDTQYF. CDR3 coding DNA: TGTGCCAGCAGCCGGGAAGGGCAAAACACAGATACGCAGTATTTT. The chain has TRBV2 and TRBJ2-3; perhaps TRBD2 as D (5 bases). V lost 6 bases and J lost 2, with 15 bases in between. CDR3 size: 15 residues. Germline V gene lookup returns CDR1 SNHLY and CDR2 FYNNEI.

This rearrangement joins TRBV27 to TRBJ1-2; 8 bases align to TRBD1. Germline V gene data show CDR1 as MNHEY and CDR2 as SMNVEV (reference sequence). V lost 3 bases and J lost 4; bases outside the gene matches: 7. The CDR3 length is 15 residues. The chain's CDR3 is CASSFLGQGAYGYTF. In DNA form, the CDR3 reads TGTGCCAGCAGTTTCCTTGGGCAGGGGGCCTATGGCTACACCTTC.

The V call is TRBV10-3, the J call TRBJ1-1; the D gene is possibly TRBD1 (5 bases). V was pared by 4 bases and J by 5 bases, with 17 bases between. This CDR3 region has 15 residues. Germline CDR1 is ENHRY and CDR2 is SYGVKD. The CDR3 DNA sequence: TGTGCCATCAGTGGGTCTAATAGTAGGGGAACTGAAGCTTTCTTT. Protein product: CAISGSNSRGTEAFF.

This clone has only one observation. The chain uses TRBV28 and TRBJ1-6; the D is unclear. Germline CDR1 and CDR2: MDHEN and SYDVKM. The CDR3 has 16 residues. The ends were cut back, 1 base at V and 5 bases at J, with 12 bases in the middle. CDR3 sequence: CASSLSQWRNNSPLHF. The CDR3 nucleotides read TGTGCCAGCAGTTTATCCCAGTGGCGGAATAATTCACCCCTCCACTTT.

CDR3 region: CASSSGTVDGYTF. For the CDR3, the DNA is TGTGCCAGCAGCTCCGGGACTGTAGATGGCTACACCTTC. This chain links TRBV7-9 with TRBJ1-2; TRBD1 is a possible D gene (5 bases). V lost 4 bases and J 6 bases, leaving 12 bases between the germline ends. CDR1 SEHNR and CDR2 FQNEAQ come from the germline V gene (reference sequence). This CDR3 has 13 amino acids. Filled out from reference TRBV7-9 and TRBJ1-2, the complete variable domain reads DTGVSQNPRHKITKRGQNVTFRCDPISEHNRLYWYRQTLGQGPEFLTYFQNEAQLEKSRLLSDRFSAERPKGSFSTLEIQRTEQGDSAMYLCASSSGTVDGYTFGSGTRLTVV.

This rearrangement joins TRBV15 to TRBJ2-5; 8 bases are a match to TRBD2. Trimming at V came to 4 bases and at J to 4 bases, leaving 8 bases not matched to a gene. CDR1 and CDR2 from the germline V gene are LNHNV and YYDKDF (reference sequence). CDR3 length: 15 amino acids. CDR3 nucleotide sequence: TGTGCCACCAGCACCTCCCGGGGGGGATTAGAGACCCAGTACTTC. It is translated as CATSTSRGGLETQYF.

V and J are TRBV30 and TRBJ1-2; D uncertain. Germline assignment: CDR1 GTSNPN and CDR2 SVGIG (reference sequence). The V end was cut by 1 base, the J end by 2 bases, with 8 bases between. The length of the CDR3 is 13 residues. The CDR3 loop reads CAWSGEGNYGYTF. Written as DNA, the CDR3 is TGTGCCTGGAGTGGCGAGGGCAACTATGGCTACACCTTC.

The J gene is TRBJ1-4, the V gene TRBV7-9; no clear D. CDR1 is SEHNR and CDR2 is FQNEAQ in the germline V gene (reference sequence). The CDR3 has 14 residues. Trimming shortened V by 7 bases and J by 6 bases, and 15 bases separated the two germline ends. This chain's CDR3 is CASNNRGGDEKLFF. The CDR3 coding sequence is TGTGCCAGCAACAACCGGGGTGGGGATGAAAAACTGTTTTTT.

The chain is built from TRBV18 and TRBJ1-2; 9 bases agree with TRBD1. Trimming cost V 3 bases and J 8 bases; bases outside gene matches: 7. Germline assignment: CDR1 KGHSH and CDR2 LQKENI. CDR3 length equals 14 residues. The CDR3 loop is CASSPEGTGQGYTF. CDR3 DNA sequence: TGTGCCAGCTCACCCGAGGGGACAGGGCAAGGCTACACCTTC. The whole variable domain, filled in from reference TRBV18 and TRBJ1-2, reads NAGVMQNPRHLVRRRGQEARLRCSPMKGHSHVYWYRQLPEEGLKFMVYLQKENIIDESGMPKERFSAEFPKEGPSILRIQQVVRGDSAAYFCASSPEGTGQGYTFGSGTRLTVV.

The chain recombines TRBV19 with TRBJ2-7, with TRBD2 matching over 11 bases. The CDR3 runs 15 residues. Germline V gene data show CDR1 as LNHDA and CDR2 as SQIVND (reference sequence). Trimming at V came to 5 bases and at J to 2 bases, leaving 5 bases not matched to a gene. The CDR3 DNA sequence: TGTGCCAGTAGTCTCGGGACTAGCGGAACCTACGAGCAGTACTTC. This codes for CASSLGTSGTYEQYF.

This clone was counted once. The genes are TRBV19 and TRBJ2-3; no reliable D call. The CDR3 extends over 14 amino acids. Deletions cut 3 bases from V and 0 bases from J, with 7 bases between. Germline assignment: CDR1 LNHDA and CDR2 SQIVND (reference sequence). For the CDR3, the DNA is TGTGCCAGTAGTATTCAGGCAAGCACAGATACGCAGTATTTT. This codes for CASSIQASTDTQYF.

The V and J genes are TRBV7-9 and TRBJ2-3, with TRBD1 identical over 8 bases. The CDR3 runs 15 residues. V lost 5 bases, J lost 3 bases, and 7 bases stayed unmatched. CDR1 is SEHNR, CDR2 FQNEAQ, per germline (reference sequence). CDR3 residues: CASSTRGQGTDTQYF. CDR3 nucleotide sequence: TGTGCCAGCAGCACCCGCGGACAGGGTACAGATACGCAGTATTTT.

The V and J genes are TRBV7-9 and TRBJ1-1; D perhaps matches TRBD1 (5 bases). CDR3 length: 14 amino acids. The V and J ends lost 4 bases and 4 bases respectively, with 13 bases between them. CDR1 SEHNR and CDR2 FQNEAQ come from the germline V gene (reference sequence). CDR3 nucleotide sequence: TGTGCCAGCAGCTACCGGTCGGGGGGCACTGAAGCTTTCTTT. It is translated as CASSYRSGGTEAFF.

This clone came up a few times. The chain combines TRBV18 with TRBJ1-1; D unresolved. V was clipped by 0 bases and J by 7 bases, with 12 bases between them. Looked up from germline, CDR1 is KGHSH and CDR2 is LQKENI. The CDR3 contains 14 residues. CDR3 in DNA: TGTGCCAGCTCACCACCGGCCGGGGTGGATGAAGCTTTCTTT. This codes for CASSPPAGVDEAFF.

V gene TRBV5-1 combines with J gene TRBJ2-5; TRBD1 is a possible D gene (5 bases). CDR1 is SGHRS, CDR2 YFSETQ, per germline. CDR3 length equals 14 residues. V lost 0 bases, J lost 3 bases, and 9 bases lay in between. For the CDR3, the DNA is TGCGCCAGCAGCTTGGTCAGGGTTGAAGAGACCCAGTACTTC. Its protein product is CASSLVRVEETQYF.

V and J are TRBV12-5 and TRBJ1-1; tentative D call: TRBD1 (5 bases). Germline lookup yields CDR1 LGHNT and CDR2 FRNRAP. The length of the CDR3 is 15 residues. With 1 base removed from V and 1 base from J, the gap between germline ends came to 10 bases. CDR3 in amino acids: CASGLATGSNTEAFF. DNA of the CDR3: TGTGCTAGTGGTTTGGCCACAGGTTCGAACACTGAAGCTTTCTTT.

The sample holds a few counts of this clone. The rearrangement links TRBV3-1 (or the pseudogene TRBV3-2) to TRBJ2-1; D uncertain. Trimming took 4 bases from V and 1 from J, leaving 8 bases between them. Germline CDR1 is LGHDT and CDR2 is YNNKEL (reference sequence). This CDR3 contains 14 residues. CDR3 sequence: CASSPRESYNEQFF. The CDR3 DNA is TGTGCCAGCAGCCCACGTGAGTCCTACAATGAGCAGTTCTTC.

This chain joins TRBV7-3 and TRBJ2-3, with 7 bases identical to TRBD2. V shed 4 bases, J shed 0 bases, and the junction held 10 bases outside the gene matches. CDR3 length: 17 amino acids. Germline V gene sequence: CDR1 SGHTA, CDR2 FQGTGA. CDR3 protein: CASSSQGAGLSTDTQYF. CDR3 in DNA: TGTGCCAGCAGCTCCCAGGGAGCGGGGCTTAGCACAGATACGCAGTATTTT. The whole variable domain, filled in from reference TRBV7-3 and TRBJ2-3, reads GAGVSQTPSNKVTEKGKYVELRCDPISGHTALYWYRQSLGQGPEFLIYFQGTGAADDSGLPNDRFFAVRPEGSVSTLKIQRTERGDSAVYLCASSSQGAGLSTDTQYFGPGTRLTVL.

The rearrangement joins TRBV19 to TRBJ2-2, with D possibly being TRBD2 (6 bases). Trimming pared 3 bases from V and 5 bases from J, leaving 13 bases between. This CDR3 contains 15 residues. In germline, CDR1 is LNHDA, CDR2 SQIVND (reference sequence). The CDR3 DNA follows: TGTGCCAGTAGTATGGGGCTAGCGAGTACCGGGGAGCTGTTTTTT. Its protein product is CASSMGLASTGELFF.

The chain recombines TRBV7-6 with TRBJ1-1; D gene unclear. With 0 bases removed from V and 1 base from J, the gap between germline ends came to 9 bases. In germline, CDR1 is SGHVS, CDR2 FNYEAQ. The CDR3 has 15 amino acids. CDR3 DNA sequence: TGTGCCAGCAGCTTAGCGCCGGTAACGAACACTGAAGCTTTCTTT. Translation gives CASSLAPVTNTEAFF.

The chain couples TRBV10-3 to TRBJ1-2; D may be TRBD1 (5 bases). V lost 4 bases and J 6 bases, leaving 24 bases between the germline ends. Per germline, CDR1 ENHRY and CDR2 SYGVKD. The CDR3 consists of 17 residues. The CDR3: CAISVFKWGRDKNGYTF. CDR3 DNA: TGTGCCATCAGTGTGTTTAAGTGGGGCAGGGATAAGAATGGCTACACCTTC.

V gene TRBV18 combines with J gene TRBJ2-1; D remains ambiguous. V dropped 2 bases and J dropped 0 bases, with 11 bases sitting between them. In germline, CDR1 is KGHSH, CDR2 LQKENI. This CDR3 has 16 amino acids. The CDR3 DNA reads as TGTGCCAGCTCACCATCACTCCCGAGCTCCTACAATGAGCAGTTCTTC. Amino acids: CASSPSLPSSYNEQFF.